A single sample gave rise to the 5 T cell receptor beta chains below, sequenced in a study of vaccination effects on CD4 cells after COVID-19. TCRdb keeps only in-frame clones here, not all; method: immunoSEQ multiplex PCR. The sample records some 15,000 clones, approximately 80% being singletons. ViraFEST assay sequencing came after antigen-specific CD4+ T cells were expanded with viral peptide pools. Cells that had been cultured for roughly eleven days were the source of isolated CD4+ T cells. Vaccination of participants consisted of two doses of either the BNT162b2 or mRNA-1273 vaccine. Their target antigens are unknown. The sequencing used CD4+ T cells from PBMCs cultured with HCoV-NL63 spike peptides, collected after COVID-19 vaccination. Every receptor here comes from a human donor who received a COVID-19 vaccine.

CDR3 DNA: TGTGCCATAAGAACCGGGACACCGAACACTGAAGCTTTCTTT. Translation gives CAIRTGTPNTEAFF. The chain employs TRBV10-3 and TRBJ1-1; D is perhaps TRBD1 (6 bases). V lost 9 bases and J lost 1, with 15 bases in between. Germline V lookup: CDR1 ENHRY, CDR2 SYGVKD. This CDR3 has 14 amino acids.

This chain links TRBV28 with TRBJ2-3; D not certain. The CDR3 covers 12 residues. CDR1 MDHEN and CDR2 SYDVKM come from the germline V gene. V was shortened by 5 bases and J by 6 bases, with 9 bases between the two germline ends. The CDR3 region has the DNA TGTGCCAGCAGTCTATTGACCGATACGCAGTATTTT. This codes for CASSLLTDTQYF.

This clone is labeled medium-sized. V and J are TRBV4-2 and TRBJ1-1, with unresolved D. This CDR3 is built from 15 residues. Germline CDR1 LGHNA, CDR2 YNFKEQ. Trimming removed 0 bases from V and 1 base from J, with 9 bases in between. CDR3 sequence (DNA): TGTGCCAGCAGCCAAGATCTTTGGACGAACACTGAAGCTTTCTTT. It encodes CASSQDLWTNTEAFF.

The rearrangement joins TRBV21-1 to TRBJ2-7; whether TRBD2, the table's D call, matches the DNA was not checked. TRBV21-1 is recorded as a pseudogene. This CDR3 is built from 14 residues. The CDR3 DNA is TGTGCCAGCAGCGGCGGGGCAACCCCCTACGAGCAGTACTTC. Protein: CASSGGATPYEQYF.

Here the CDR3 reads CASSQARETQYF. The DNA for the CDR3 is TGTGCCAGCAGCCAAGCTAGGGAGACCCAGTACTTC. The chain employs TRBV3-1 (or the pseudogene TRBV3-2) and TRBJ2-5, with D unresolved. The CDR3 length is 12 residues. With 1 base removed from V and 5 bases from J, the gap between germline ends came to 5 bases. In germline, CDR1 is LGHDT, CDR2 YNNKEL (reference sequence).